This TCR beta chain was identified during a study of vaccination effects on CD4 cells after COVID-19. Note on this clone: Its antigen is currently unknown.

The study, taken as a whole, reports: Healthy vaccine recipients' vaccine-induced clones were almost all SARS-CoV-2 mono-reactive.

TCRdb's copy holds only in-frame clones and misses some; the assay was immunoSEQ multiplex PCR. The sample records 60,000 to 70,000 clones, roughly 79% being singletons. Deletions cut 8 bases from V and 9 bases from J, with 10 bases between. Germline V gene lookup returns CDR1 MNHEY and CDR2 SMNVEV (reference sequence). The CDR3 is 10 residues long. Antigen-specific CD4+ T cells expanded by the ViraFEST assay with viral peptide pools were then sequenced. Having been cultured for less than 12 days, the cells underwent CD4+ T cell isolation. Testing of the vaccine recipients showed negative nucleocapsid antibodies and no prior SARS-CoV-2 infection. Every well housed two million PBMC, which grew in culture alongside around 11 IU/ml IL-2 and about 10 ug/ml peptides. Half-medium replacement with IL-2 medium occurred on days 3 and 7.

The sequencing used CD4+ T cells from PBMCs cultured with HCoV-229E spike peptides, collected before COVID-19 vaccination. The gene calls are TRBV27 and TRBJ1-1; D remains ambiguous. The source is a human donor who received a COVID-19 vaccine. CDR3 DNA sequence: TGTGCCAGCGGGATTAGAAAAGCTTTCTTT. Translation: CASGIRKAFF.